The 28 T cell receptor beta chains in this list originate from one sample, sequenced in a study of cytomegalovirus exposure and HLA in healthy donors (dated by TCRdb to the late 2010s). The library came from the immunoSEQ multiplex PCR assay. For the multiplex PCR, a mixture combining 60 forward primers for TCR Vbeta segments and 13 reverse primers for TCR Jbeta segments was used. This is the immuneACCESS table as TCRdb keeps it, with only in-frame sequences that have V and J called. A part of the clones is gone; compared with another copy, unresolved V genes explain less than half, and the rest is unexplained. Within this sample are 120,000 or so clones, with around 80% of them counted one time only. Together, the top ten hold under 0.3% of the sample. Sequencing was performed on PBMCs. Receptor source: a man aged 45 to 65 in good health and CMV-seronegative.

The chain carries TRBV18 and TRBJ2-3, with 8 bases lining up with TRBD1. The CDR3 sequence is 14 residues long. V gave up 6 bases and J gave up 5 bases; unmatched junction bases: 7. Germline V CDR1 and CDR2: KGHSH, LQKENI. CDR3 DNA: TGTGCCAGCTCCCCCGCAGGGGGCAGAGATACGCAGTATTTT. It yields the protein CASSPAGGRDTQYF. Full variable domain (rest looked up from reference TRBV18 and TRBJ2-3): NAGVMQNPRHLVRRRGQEARLRCSPMKGHSHVYWYRQLPEEGLKFMVYLQKENIIDESGMPKERFSAEFPKEGPSILRIQQVVRGDSAAYFCASSPAGGRDTQYFGPGTRLTVL.

The chain uses TRBV7-2 and TRBJ2-3; D might be TRBD2 (5 bases). Between the trimmed V and J ends, which lost 2 bases and 4 bases, there was a span of 10 bases. Germline V gives CDR1 SGHTA, CDR2 FQGNSA. The CDR3 sequence is 14 residues long. Written as DNA, the CDR3 is TGTGCCAGCAGCTTATACGGGGATGCAGATACGCAGTATTTT. Protein product: CASSLYGDADTQYF.

The gene calls are TRBV21-1 and TRBJ2-7; TRBD1, the table's D call, lacks a check against the DNA. TRBV21-1 has pseudogene status. The CDR3 sequence is 15 residues long. CDR3 amino acids: CASSKGTGGNPEQYF. CDR3 DNA: TGTGCCAGCAGCAAAGGGACAGGGGGCAACCCCGAGCAGTACTTC.

This chain links TRBV10-3 with TRBJ2-3; 9 bases are shared with TRBD2. Germline-derived CDR1 and CDR2 are ENHRY and SYGVKD. The junction had 8 bases not matched to a gene; V was cut back by 4 bases and J by 3 bases. CDR3 length equals 16 residues. The CDR3 is CAISGKGLAVTDTQYF. The CDR3 DNA reads TGTGCCATCAGTGGAAAGGGACTAGCAGTGACAGATACGCAGTATTTT.

The chain has TRBV10-3 and TRBJ2-7; TRBD2 matches at 9 bases. This CDR3 has 15 amino acids. V lost 6 bases and J lost 2; bases outside the gene matches: 8. Per the germline V gene, CDR1 is ENHRY and CDR2 is SYGVKD. The CDR3 nucleotides read TGTGCCATCAGCGACGTGACTAGCGGCGCCTACGAGCAGTACTTC. This sequence encodes CAISDVTSGAYEQYF.

The genes are TRBV7-6 and TRBJ1-5, with D possibly TRBD1 on 6 matching bases. This CDR3 contains 15 residues. The ends were cut back, 5 bases at V and 0 bases at J, with 11 bases in the middle. Germline V gene sequence: CDR1 SGHVS, CDR2 FNYEAQ. CDR3 nucleotides: TGTGCCAGCAGCCTTGGACAGTTTAGCAATCAGCCCCAGCATTTT. It codes for CASSLGQFSNQPQHF.

The CDR3: CASRGSHPNTEAFF. The CDR3 coding sequence is TGTGCCAGCAGGGGGAGTCACCCGAACACTGAAGCTTTCTTT. The chain couples TRBV27 to TRBJ1-1; D not certain. Germline V lookup: CDR1 MNHEY, CDR2 SMNVEV (reference sequence). Trimming removed 6 bases at V and 1 base at J, with 12 bases between. This CDR3 is built from 14 residues.

This chain uses TRBV2 with TRBJ1-1; D is undetermined. CDR1 and CDR2 (germline): SNHLY, FYNNEI. V gave up 3 bases and J gave up 0 bases, with 17 bases separating them. This CDR3 has 17 amino acids. The CDR3 nucleotides are TGTGCCAGCAGTGATCTTGGGCAGAGGACTCTGAACACTGAAGCTTTCTTT. It specifies CASSDLGQRTLNTEAFF.

The chain uses TRBV10-3 and TRBJ1-5; no reliable D call. V was trimmed by 4 bases and J by 0 bases, leaving 7 bases between them. Germline CDR1 ENHRY, CDR2 SYGVKD. The CDR3 is 14 residues long. The CDR3 sequence: CAISGGNSNQPQHF. CDR3 DNA sequence: TGTGCCATCAGTGGCGGCAATAGCAATCAGCCCCAGCATTTT.

The chain joins TRBV4-2 to TRBJ1-5; D possibly corresponds to TRBD1 (5 bases). The germline V gene has CDR1 LGHNA and CDR2 YNFKEQ. The CDR3 consists of 16 residues. Trimming cost V 4 bases and J 5 bases, with 18 bases left between them. DNA for the CDR3: TGTGCCAGCAGCCTGGGAGGGGTCTTGCGGGATCAGCCCCAGCATTTT. Residues: CASSLGGVLRDQPQHF.

This chain uses TRBV6-1 with TRBJ2-3; TRBD2 matches 7 bases. The CDR3 totals 14 residues. V shed 7 bases and J 3 bases; nucleotides not matched to a gene: 7. Germline V gene sequence: CDR1 MNHNS, CDR2 SASEGT. The CDR3: CASITSARTDTQYF. CDR3 in DNA: TGTGCCAGCATCACTAGCGCTAGAACAGATACGCAGTATTTT.

The rearrangement joins TRBV2 to TRBJ2-2; 8 bases are a match to TRBD2. Per germline, CDR1 SNHLY and CDR2 FYNNEI. V lost 7 bases to trimming and J lost 5 bases; unmatched junction nucleotides: 6. The CDR3 has 14 amino acids. CDR3 DNA sequence: TGTGCCAGCATAAGCGGGAGTAGGACCGGGGAGCTGTTTTTT. Residues: CASISGSRTGELFF.

The chain combines TRBV14 with TRBJ1-4; the D gene is possibly TRBD1 (5 bases). V lost 5 bases and J 4 bases, leaving 14 bases between the germline ends. The germline V gene has CDR1 SGHDN and CDR2 FVKESK. This CDR3 is 15 amino acids long. This CDR3 reads CASSVNAGNNEKLFF. The CDR3 nucleotides read TGTGCCAGCAGCGTCAACGCAGGGAATAATGAAAAACTGTTTTTT.

This clone came up a few times. The J gene is TRBJ2-1, the V gene TRBV4-2; D call uncertain. Trimming removed 1 base at V and 4 bases at J, with 8 bases between. The germline CDR1 and CDR2 sequences are LGHNA and YNFKEQ. CDR3 length equals 14 residues. CDR3 sequence (DNA): TGTGCCAGCAGCCAAGTTCTACAGTACAATGAGCAGTTCTTC. Protein: CASSQVLQYNEQFF.

V usage is TRBV28 and J usage is TRBJ2-7, with 7 bases matching TRBD2. The CDR3 is 13 amino acids. CDR1 and CDR2 from the germline V gene are MDHEN and SYDVKM. Germline trimming cut 3 bases from V and 3 bases from J; bases unmatched to any gene: 2. CDR3 amino acids: CASSLRELYEQYF. In nucleotides, the CDR3 is TGTGCCAGCAGTTTGCGGGAGCTCTACGAGCAGTACTTC.

The J gene is TRBJ1-5, the V gene TRBV5-4, with 7 bases that match TRBD1. CDR1 is SGHNT, CDR2 YYREEE, per germline (reference sequence). The J segment lost 6 bases and the V segment lost 1 base, leaving 10 bases of the junction unmatched. The CDR3 loop spans 16 amino acids. CDR3 DNA: TGTGCCAGCAGCTTGTTTTCTGCGACAGGGCCTCAGCCCCAGCATTTT. Its translation is CASSLFSATGPQPQHF.

In its sample, this clone was seen once. The V call is TRBV27, the J call TRBJ2-7; unclear D gene. Germline CDR1 reads MNHEY; CDR2 reads SMNVEV (reference sequence). The CDR3 has 14 amino acids. V lost 6 bases to trimming and J lost 3 bases, with 15 bases between them. The CDR3, as DNA: TGTGCCAGCAGCTACAGTCCCTCCTACTACGAGCAGTACTTC. Amino acids: CASSYSPSYYEQYF.

The chain is built from TRBV5-1 and TRBJ2-3; a possible D gene is TRBD2 (6 bases). The V end lost 2 bases, the J end lost 4 bases, and 8 bases lay between the germline ends. This CDR3 has 13 amino acids. Germline CDR1 reads SGHRS; CDR2 reads YFSETQ. The CDR3 DNA follows: TGCGCCAGCAGCTTCGGGGAGGCAGATACGCAGTATTTT. It yields the protein CASSFGEADTQYF.

The V call is TRBV29-1, the J call TRBJ1-1, with D possibly TRBD1 on 5 matching bases. V lost 3 bases, J lost 5 bases, and 7 bases lay in between. Looked up from germline, CDR1 is SQVTM and CDR2 is ANQGSEA. This CDR3 contains 11 residues. The CDR3 coding sequence is TGCAGCGTTGACGGGGGGACTGAAGCTTTCTTT. Its protein product is CSVDGGTEAFF. Variable domain in full (rest from reference TRBV29-1 and TRBJ1-1): SAVISQKPSRDICQRGTSLTIQCQVDSQVTMMFWYRQQPGQSLTLIATANQGSEATYESGFVIDKFPISRPNLTFSTLTVSNMSPEDSSIYLCSVDGGTEAFFGQGTRLTVV.

In its sample, this clone was seen a few times. This chain joins TRBV7-3 and TRBJ2-5, with 9 bases lining up with TRBD2. The ends lost 2 bases at V and 5 bases at J; junction bases unmatched: 0. The length of the CDR3 is 13 residues. CDR1 is SGHTA, CDR2 FQGTGA, per germline. DNA of the CDR3: TGTGCCAGCAGCTTAGCGGGAGGGGAGACCCAGTACTTC. Its translation: CASSLAGGETQYF.

V usage is TRBV5-1 and J usage is TRBJ2-1; 10 positions agree with TRBD2. The junction had 10 bases not matched to a gene; V was cut back by 2 bases and J by 8 bases. This CDR3 has 16 amino acids. Germline V lookup: CDR1 SGHRS, CDR2 YFSETQ. CDR3 loop: CASSLTGLAVSDEQFF. CDR3 coding DNA: TGCGCCAGCAGCTTAACAGGACTAGCGGTTAGCGATGAGCAGTTCTTC.

The V call is TRBV6-5, the J call TRBJ2-5; unclear D gene. CDR1 is MNHEY and CDR2 is SVGAGI in the germline V gene. V dropped 0 bases and J dropped 4 bases, with 3 bases sitting between them. The CDR3 has 12 amino acids. The CDR3 here is CASSYSRETQYF. Here the CDR3 DNA reads TGTGCCAGCAGTTACTCGAGAGAGACCCAGTACTTC.

The V call is TRBV10-3, the J call TRBJ1-1; D is possibly TRBD1 (6 bases). Deletions cut 1 base from V and 9 bases from J, with 12 bases between. Looked up from germline, CDR1 is ENHRY and CDR2 is SYGVKD. This CDR3 spans 13 amino acids. The CDR3 sequence is CAISELGDRQAFF. For the CDR3, the DNA is TGTGCCATCAGTGAGTTGGGAGACAGGCAAGCTTTCTTT.

This clone turned up a few times. This chain links TRBV4-2 with TRBJ2-2; tentative D call: TRBD2 (5 bases). CDR1 is LGHNA and CDR2 is YNFKEQ in the germline V gene. This CDR3 is 13 amino acids long. V lost 5 bases to trimming and J lost 6 bases, with 10 bases between them. The CDR3 here is CASSTTRSGELFF. The CDR3 DNA is TGTGCCAGCAGCACCACTAGGTCCGGGGAGCTGTTTTTT.

V usage is TRBV30 and J usage is TRBJ2-7; TRBD2 might be the D (7 bases). The CDR3 runs 13 residues. V lost 2 bases and J lost 6, with 14 bases in between. Germline V gene lookup returns CDR1 GTSNPN and CDR2 SVGIG (reference sequence). The CDR3 DNA is TGTGCCTGGAGTCCAAGGGGGGGGCGCGAGCAGTACTTC. Protein: CAWSPRGGREQYF.

The chain recombines TRBV10-3 with TRBJ1-1; 7 bases align to TRBD1. The J segment lost 5 bases and the V segment lost 7 bases, leaving 7 bases of the junction unmatched. The CDR3 consists of 13 residues. Germline V gene data show CDR1 as ENHRY and CDR2 as SYGVKD. This CDR3 is CAINSGGETEAFF. The DNA for the CDR3 is TGTGCCATCAACTCAGGGGGAGAGACTGAAGCTTTCTTT.

The CDR3 here is CASSFRVQGFEQYF. The CDR3, as DNA: TGTGCCAGCAGTTTTCGGGTACAGGGTTTCGAGCAGTACTTC. The rearrangement links TRBV28 to TRBJ2-7; possible D gene TRBD1, 6 bases. The CDR3 covers 14 residues. Germline assignment: CDR1 MDHEN and CDR2 SYDVKM. Trimming stripped 3 bases from V and 6 bases from J, with 15 bases between.

This chain joins TRBV4-2 and TRBJ2-5, with 8 bases fitting TRBD2. The last part of the DNA fits TRBJ2-7 better; the J call may be wrong. The germline V gene has CDR1 LGHNA and CDR2 YNFKEQ. The CDR3 is 16 residues long. The CDR3 DNA follows: TGTGCCAGCAGCCAAGAGCGAAGCGGGAGCTCCTACGAGCAGTACTTC. Translating gives CASSQERSGSSYEQYF.